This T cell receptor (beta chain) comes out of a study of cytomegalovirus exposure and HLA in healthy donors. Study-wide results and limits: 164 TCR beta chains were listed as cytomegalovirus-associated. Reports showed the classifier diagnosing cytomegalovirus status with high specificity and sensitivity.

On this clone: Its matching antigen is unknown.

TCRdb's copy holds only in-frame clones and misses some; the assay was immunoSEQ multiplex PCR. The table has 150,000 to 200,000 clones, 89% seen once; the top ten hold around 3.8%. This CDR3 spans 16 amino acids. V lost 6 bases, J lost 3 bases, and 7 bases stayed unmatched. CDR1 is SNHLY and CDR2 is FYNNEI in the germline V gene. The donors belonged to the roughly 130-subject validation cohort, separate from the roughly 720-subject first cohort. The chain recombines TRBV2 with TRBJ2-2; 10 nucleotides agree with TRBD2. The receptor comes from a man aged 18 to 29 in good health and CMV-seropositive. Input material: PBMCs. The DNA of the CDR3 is TGTGCCAGCAGATTCGCTAGCGGGAGACACACCGGGGAGCTGTTTTTT. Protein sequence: CASRFASGRHTGELFF.